These T cell receptor beta chains were read from a single sample in a study of T cell responses to AZD1222 COVID-19 vaccine. Data came from immunoSEQ multiplex PCR; TCRdb stores just in-frame clones and leaves some out. The data show 100,000 to 120,000 clones, with 82% seen just once and about 5% held by the top ten. The sequences come from peripheral blood, collected on day 0 of AZD1222 vaccination. The receptors here all came from an adult in good health. The CDR3 runs from the conserved cysteine through the conserved F or W. D genes are given only for firm matches. Some rows have no size entry. The others give once, few or many, or a class for an expanded clone.

D gene: .
J gene: TRBJ1-1
V gene: TRBV29-1
clone size: .
CDR3 DNA: TGCAGCGCTAACAAACCGAACACTGAAGCTTTCTTT
CDR3 protein: CSANKPNTEAFF

D gene: .
J gene: TRBJ2-2
V gene: TRBV2
clone size: few
CDR3 DNA: TGTGCCAGCAGAGAAGACGGGACAAACACCGGGGAGCTGTTTTTT
CDR3 protein: CASREDGTNTGELFF

D gene: .
J gene: TRBJ1-1
V gene: TRBV7-9
clone size: .
CDR3 DNA: TGTGCCAGCAGCTTAATTGGCCGGGGGGAAGCTTTCTTT
CDR3 protein: CASSLIGRGEAFF

D gene: .
J gene: TRBJ1-1
V gene: TRBV7-3
clone size: .
CDR3 DNA: TGTGCCAGCAGCGGTGGGGGTGAAGCTTTCTTT
CDR3 protein: CASSGGGEAFF

D gene: .
J gene: TRBJ1-3
V gene: TRBV19
clone size: .
CDR3 DNA: TGTGCCAGTAGTATAGATTTACCGCGCCCAGCCATATATTTT
CDR3 protein: CASSIDLPRPAIYF

D gene: TRBD1
J gene: TRBJ1-1
V gene: TRBV9
clone size: .
CDR3 DNA: TGTGCCAGCAGCCCCCAGACAGGGATAGGCACTGAAGCTTTCTTT
CDR3 protein: CASSPQTGIGTEAFF

D gene: TRBD1
J gene: TRBJ1-5
V gene: TRBV5-1
clone size: .
CDR3 DNA: TGCGCCAGCAGCCCGGGACAGGGCAATCAGCCCCAGCATTTT
CDR3 protein: CASSPGQGNQPQHF

D gene: TRBD2
J gene: TRBJ2-3
V gene: TRBV5-1
clone size: .
CDR3 DNA: TGCGCCAGCAGCTGGACTAGCGGGGGCCCGGGTACGCAGTATTTT
CDR3 protein: CASSWTSGGPGTQYF

D gene: .
J gene: TRBJ1-1
V gene: TRBV7-9
clone size: few
CDR3 DNA: TGTGCCAGCAGCTTTGATGTCACGGTGAACACTGAAGCTTTCTTT
CDR3 protein: CASSFDVTVNTEAFF

D gene: TRBD2
J gene: TRBJ2-7
V gene: TRBV7-9
clone size: once
CDR3 DNA: TGTGCCAGCAGCGCCTACATCGGGGGGGGCTCCTACGAGCAGTACTTC
CDR3 protein: CASSAYIGGGSYEQYF

D gene: TRBD2
J gene: TRBJ2-5
V gene: TRBV10-3
clone size: .
CDR3 DNA: TGTGCCATCAGTGAACGGGCTAGCGGGGCAGAGACCCAGTACTTC
CDR3 protein: CAISERASGAETQYF

D gene: .
J gene: TRBJ1-6
V gene: TRBV2
clone size: .
CDR3 DNA: TGTGCCAGCAGTGGTCAGGGCAGCTCCTATAATTCACCCCTCCACTTT
CDR3 protein: CASSGQGSSYNSPLHF

D gene: .
J gene: TRBJ1-1
V gene: TRBV2
clone size: .
CDR3 DNA: TGTGCCAGCAGTGGGAACAGGGACACTGAAGCTTTCTTT
CDR3 protein: CASSGNRDTEAFF

D gene: .
J gene: TRBJ1-2
V gene: TRBV5-5
clone size: .
CDR3 DNA: TGTGCCAGCAGCTTGGGAGGGATTGGGTATGGCTACACCTTC
CDR3 protein: CASSLGGIGYGYTF

D gene: TRBD2
J gene: TRBJ2-3
V gene: TRBV2
clone size: .
CDR3 DNA: TGTGCCAGCAGTGGTCGTAGCGGGGGCACAGATACGCAGTATTTT
CDR3 protein: CASSGRSGGTDTQYF

D gene: TRBD1
J gene: TRBJ1-6
V gene: TRBV18
clone size: .
CDR3 DNA: TGTGCCAGCTCACCGGGGACAGGGGATAGTCAGTTTTCACCCCTCCACTTT
CDR3 protein: CASSPGTGDSQFSPLHF

D gene: TRBD2
J gene: TRBJ2-1
V gene: TRBV4-3
clone size: .
CDR3 DNA: TGCGCCAGCAGCAAGTCCGGGACTAGCGGGGGGAGGGGGCAGTTCTTC
CDR3 protein: CASSKSGTSGGRGQFF

D gene: .
J gene: TRBJ1-1
V gene: TRBV7-6
clone size: few
CDR3 DNA: TGTGCCAGCAGCTCCTCCCACAGAGGGACTGAAGCTTTCTTT
CDR3 protein: CASSSSHRGTEAFF

D gene: .
J gene: TRBJ1-2
V gene: TRBV2
clone size: .
CDR3 DNA: TGTGCCACCTCGCTTAATGGTGGCTACACCTTC
CDR3 protein: CATSLNGGYTF

D gene: .
J gene: TRBJ1-1
V gene: TRBV19
clone size: few
CDR3 DNA: TGTGCCAGGCGGGGTAAGCGAACGAGCACTGAAGCTTTCTTT
CDR3 protein: CARRGKRTSTEAFF

D gene: .
J gene: TRBJ2-4
V gene: TRBV4-1
clone size: .
CDR3 DNA: TGCGCCAGCAGCCAACTCGGTGGCGGCAGGGCTAGAGGCATTCAGTACTTC
CDR3 protein: CASSQLGGGRARGIQYF

D gene: .
J gene: TRBJ2-1
V gene: TRBV5-1
clone size: .
CDR3 DNA: TGCGCCAGCAGCCAGGACAGTTACTACAATGAGCAGTTCTTC
CDR3 protein: CASSQDSYYNEQFF

D gene: .
J gene: TRBJ2-7
V gene: TRBV28
clone size: .
CDR3 DNA: TGTGCCAGCAGTTTGTCTCAAAACGAGCAGTACTTC
CDR3 protein: CASSLSQNEQYF

D gene: TRBD2
J gene: TRBJ2-1
V gene: TRBV5-1
clone size: .
CDR3 DNA: TGCGCCAGCAGCTTAGCGGGGGTATACAATGAGCAGTTCTTC
CDR3 protein: CASSLAGVYNEQFF

D gene: TRBD2
J gene: TRBJ2-3
V gene: TRBV7-2
clone size: .
CDR3 DNA: TGTGCCAGCAGCATAACTAGCGGGGGGGCCCTAGATACGCAGTATTTT
CDR3 protein: CASSITSGGALDTQYF

D gene: .
J gene: TRBJ1-2
V gene: TRBV19
clone size: .
CDR3 DNA: TGTGCCAGTAGTATATTATCGAACACAAACTATGGCTACACCTTC
CDR3 protein: CASSILSNTNYGYTF

D gene: .
J gene: TRBJ1-2
V gene: TRBV6-5
clone size: .
CDR3 DNA: TGTGCCAGCAGTTACGGGTACAACTATGGCTACACCTTC
CDR3 protein: CASSYGYNYGYTF

D gene: TRBD1
J gene: TRBJ2-7
V gene: TRBV19
clone size: once
CDR3 DNA: TGTGCCAGTAGTGAACAGGGGGCAGACTACGAGCAGTACTTC
CDR3 protein: CASSEQGADYEQYF

D gene: .
J gene: TRBJ1-6
V gene: TRBV9
clone size: .
CDR3 DNA: TGTGCCAGCAGCGCCCGGGACACTCTTTACGGGGCCCTCCACTTT
CDR3 protein: CASSARDTLYGALHF

D gene: .
J gene: TRBJ2-7
V gene: TRBV18
clone size: .
CDR3 DNA: TGTGCCAGCTCACCCCCCGACTTCAACTACGAGCAGTACTTC
CDR3 protein: CASSPPDFNYEQYF

D gene: .
J gene: TRBJ2-5
V gene: TRBV4-3
clone size: .
CDR3 DNA: TGCGCCAGCAGCCAAGGTCGGAGGGGCGAGACCCAGTACTTC
CDR3 protein: CASSQGRRGETQYF

D gene: TRBD2
J gene: TRBJ2-1
V gene: TRBV27
clone size: .
CDR3 DNA: TGTGCCAGCAGTCGGGGGGGCCGCTACAATGAGCAGTTCTTC
CDR3 protein: CASSRGGRYNEQFF

D gene: .
J gene: TRBJ2-7
V gene: TRBV5-1
clone size: .
CDR3 DNA: TGCGCCAGCAGCTTGACAGGTGGAGGGAATTACGAGCAGTACTTC
CDR3 protein: CASSLTGGGNYEQYF

D gene: .
J gene: TRBJ2-7
V gene: TRBV11-3
clone size: .
CDR3 DNA: TGTGCCAGCAGCCCGGGACCTCCTAACTACGAGCAGTACTTC
CDR3 protein: CASSPGPPNYEQYF

D gene: .
J gene: TRBJ1-5
V gene: TRBV14
clone size: .
CDR3 DNA: TGTGCCAGCAGCCAAGGCTGGCATCAGCCCCAGCATTTT
CDR3 protein: CASSQGWHQPQHF

D gene: .
J gene: TRBJ2-1
V gene: TRBV4-1
clone size: .
CDR3 DNA: TGCGCCAGCAGCCAAGAGAAGGGAGGAACCTACAATGAGCAGTTCTTC
CDR3 protein: CASSQEKGGTYNEQFF

D gene: .
J gene: TRBJ1-2
V gene: TRBV5-1
clone size: few
CDR3 DNA: TGCGCCAGCAGCTTGGGGTCAGGAAACTATGGCTACACCTTC
CDR3 protein: CASSLGSGNYGYTF

D gene: .
J gene: TRBJ2-2
V gene: TRBV9
clone size: .
CDR3 DNA: TGTGCCAGCAGCCTGAGAACCGGGGAGCTGTTTTTT
CDR3 protein: CASSLRTGELFF

D gene: TRBD1
J gene: TRBJ2-5
V gene: TRBV5-1
clone size: .
CDR3 DNA: TGCGCCAGCAGCCGAGAGACAGGGGTCCCAGAGACCCAGTACTTC
CDR3 protein: CASSRETGVPETQYF

D gene: TRBD1
J gene: TRBJ2-5
V gene: TRBV5-1
clone size: .
CDR3 DNA: TGCGCCAGCAGCTTGGGACAGGGATCTCCAGAGACCCAGTACTTC
CDR3 protein: CASSLGQGSPETQYF

D gene: .
J gene: TRBJ2-1
V gene: TRBV2
clone size: .
CDR3 DNA: TGTGCCAGCAGTCCGGTGAATTCCCTCTACAATGAGCAGTTCTTC
CDR3 protein: CASSPVNSLYNEQFF

D gene: .
J gene: TRBJ2-2
V gene: TRBV7-8
clone size: .
CDR3 DNA: TGTGCCACCAGGGGGGCGGGTACCGGGGAGCTGTTTTTT
CDR3 protein: CATRGAGTGELFF

D gene: .
J gene: TRBJ1-6
V gene: TRBV6-5
clone size: .
CDR3 DNA: TGTGCCAGCAGTCCCGGCGGGGGTCAGTCACCCCTCCACTTT
CDR3 protein: CASSPGGGQSPLHF

D gene: TRBD1
J gene: TRBJ1-2
V gene: TRBV9
clone size: .
CDR3 DNA: TGTGCCAGCAGCGTGGAGGACAGGAGCTATGGCTACACCTTC
CDR3 protein: CASSVEDRSYGYTF

D gene: TRBD1
J gene: TRBJ2-1
V gene: TRBV11-3
clone size: .
CDR3 DNA: TGTGCCAGCAGCTTAGGACAGGGGGACGATGAGCAGTTCTTC
CDR3 protein: CASSLGQGDDEQFF

D gene: .
J gene: TRBJ2-5
V gene: TRBV29-1
clone size: .
CDR3 DNA: TGCAGCGTTGAAAGGGGGGCGGGGACCCAGTACTTC
CDR3 protein: CSVERGAGTQYF

D gene: .
J gene: TRBJ2-5
V gene: TRBV18
clone size: .
CDR3 DNA: TGTGCCAGCTCACCACCGAAACACCAGGATATAGGTGACCAAGAGACCCAGTACTTC
CDR3 protein: CASSPPKHQDIGDQETQYF

D gene: .
J gene: TRBJ2-3
V gene: TRBV10-3
clone size: once
CDR3 DNA: TGTGCCATCAGTGACATGCAGGTCCACACAGATACGCAGTATTTT
CDR3 protein: CAISDMQVHTDTQYF

D gene: .
J gene: TRBJ1-4
V gene: TRBV4-3
clone size: .
CDR3 DNA: TGCGCCAGCAGCCAAGATTTTAGGGGAGGTAATGAAAAACTGTTTTTT
CDR3 protein: CASSQDFRGGNEKLFF

D gene: .
J gene: TRBJ2-1
V gene: TRBV9
clone size: .
CDR3 DNA: TGTGCCAGCAGCGTAGGTGTATCCAATGAGCAGTTCTTC
CDR3 protein: CASSVGVSNEQFF

D gene: .
J gene: TRBJ2-3
V gene: TRBV12-3/TRBV12-4
clone size: .
CDR3 DNA: TGTGCCAGCAGTCTCCGGGGCACAGATACGCAGTATTTT
CDR3 protein: CASSLRGTDTQYF

D gene: .
J gene: TRBJ2-3
V gene: TRBV5-1
clone size: .
CDR3 DNA: TGCGCCAGCAGCTTGGTACCAGGGGCAGATACGCAGTATTTT
CDR3 protein: CASSLVPGADTQYF

D gene: .
J gene: TRBJ2-7
V gene: TRBV6-1
clone size: .
CDR3 DNA: TGTGCCAGCAGTGAAGCCCGGGGGTACGAGCAGTACTTC
CDR3 protein: CASSEARGYEQYF

D gene: .
J gene: TRBJ2-1
V gene: TRBV6-5
clone size: .
CDR3 DNA: TGTGCCAGCAGTTACGGCCACCAAAGGGAGCAGTTCTTC
CDR3 protein: CASSYGHQREQFF

D gene: TRBD1
J gene: TRBJ2-7
V gene: TRBV18
clone size: .
CDR3 DNA: TGTGCCAGCTCACCTGGGACAGGAGCCTACGAGCAGTACTTC
CDR3 protein: CASSPGTGAYEQYF